This TCR beta chain was captured by sequencing in a study of blood T cell repertoires in COVID-19. The wider study: The samples span acute and convalescent COVID-19 from the United States, Italy and Spain.

The data were produced by immunoSEQ multiplex PCR, yet TCRdb's version contains in-frame clones alone and is incomplete. Here the sample spans 260,000 or so clones, about 91% being singletons. CDR1 SGHNT and CDR2 YENEEA come from the germline V gene. The CDR3 length is 16 residues. Trimming pared 3 bases from V and 6 bases from J, leaving 15 bases between. The clonotype comes from a woman aged 40 to 50 with acute COVID-19. The chain joins TRBV11-3 to TRBJ1-6; maybe TRBD1 (5 bases). The specimen sequenced was PBMCs or T cells enriched from blood (not recorded which). The DNA of the CDR3 is TGTGCCAGCAGCTTCTCATCGCAGGGCCTTAATTCACCCCTCCACTTT. Translating it yields CASSFSSQGLNSPLHF. The full variable domain, rest sourced from reference TRBV11-3 and TRBJ1-6, is EAGVVQSPRYKIIEKKQPVAFWCNPISGHNTLYWYLQNLGQGPELLIRYENEEAVDDSQLPKDRFSAERLKGVDSTLKIQPAELGDSAVYLCASSFSSQGLNSPLHFGNGTRLTVT.